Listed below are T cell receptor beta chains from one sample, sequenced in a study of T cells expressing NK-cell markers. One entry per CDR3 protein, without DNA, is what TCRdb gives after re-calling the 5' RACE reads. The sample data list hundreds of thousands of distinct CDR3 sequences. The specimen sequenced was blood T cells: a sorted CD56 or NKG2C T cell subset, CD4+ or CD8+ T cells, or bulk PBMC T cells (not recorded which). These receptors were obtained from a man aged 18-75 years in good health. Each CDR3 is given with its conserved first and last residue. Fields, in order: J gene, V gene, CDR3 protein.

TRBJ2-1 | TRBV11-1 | CASSLASSGRVEQFF
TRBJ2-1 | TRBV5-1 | CASSLAGTGGGVQFF
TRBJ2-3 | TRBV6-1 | CASSETGIRADTQYF
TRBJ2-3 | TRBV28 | CASDHRDGNADTQYF
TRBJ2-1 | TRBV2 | CASMGRGRAGGYNEQFF
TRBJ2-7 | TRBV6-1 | CASSRTGRTYEQYF
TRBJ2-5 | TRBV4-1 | CASSQAWSGGGATAGTQYF
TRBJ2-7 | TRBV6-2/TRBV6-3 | CASSSSGDGQYF
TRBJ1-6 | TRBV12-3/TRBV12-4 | CASSPRDSYNSPLHF
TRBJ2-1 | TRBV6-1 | CASSETIAYNEQFF
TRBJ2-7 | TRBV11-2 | CASSLEGGGVPYEQYF
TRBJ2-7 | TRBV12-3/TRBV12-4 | CASSSRGGGGSYEQYF
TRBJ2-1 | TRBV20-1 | CSAGPQERIRPEQFF
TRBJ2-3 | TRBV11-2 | CASSLNRESTDTQYF
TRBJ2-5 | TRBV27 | CASSLSLRVRETQYF
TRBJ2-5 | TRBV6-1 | CASNRGGTSETQYF
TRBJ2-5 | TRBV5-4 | CASSLEATQYF
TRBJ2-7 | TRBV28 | CASSLVANFDEQYF
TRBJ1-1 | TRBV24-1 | CATSANHSPMNTEAFF
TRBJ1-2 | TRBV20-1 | CSARDRWKNGYTF
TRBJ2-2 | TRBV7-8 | CASPPPMGNTGELFF
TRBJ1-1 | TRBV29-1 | CSGHRDRGREAFF
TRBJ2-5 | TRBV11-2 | CASSWPRGSQETQYF
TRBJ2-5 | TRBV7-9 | CASSSRSGGGVETQYF
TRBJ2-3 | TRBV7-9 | CASSLGAGGADTQYF
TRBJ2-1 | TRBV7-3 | CASSLTGGNNYNEQFF
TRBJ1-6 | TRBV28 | CASSAQKGTVSRSPLHF
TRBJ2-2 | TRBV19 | CASSTSGWVGELFF
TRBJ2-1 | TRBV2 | CASSERGATYNEQFF
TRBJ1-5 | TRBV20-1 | CSASMGGRGQPQHF
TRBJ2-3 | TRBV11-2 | CASSSERGVRDTQYF
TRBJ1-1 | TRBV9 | CASSVGGHGNTEAFF
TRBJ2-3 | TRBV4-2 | CASSRGTSGDLDTQYF
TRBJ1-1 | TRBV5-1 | CASSLVGTGYTEAFF
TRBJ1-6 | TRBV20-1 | CSARPPPHGTNSPLHF
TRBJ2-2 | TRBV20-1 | CSTRGGVTGELFF
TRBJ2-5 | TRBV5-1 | CASSLALTTPLSAQYF
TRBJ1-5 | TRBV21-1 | CASSKDYRLWQPQHF
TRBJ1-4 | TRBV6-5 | CASSYRSGRNEKLFF
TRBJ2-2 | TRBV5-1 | CASSLVSSDRRTGELFF
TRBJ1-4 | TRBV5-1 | CASSPPGQGNEKLFF
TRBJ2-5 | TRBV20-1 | CSATAGGQPYQETQYF
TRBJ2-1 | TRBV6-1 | CASNTEGRRTSSEQFF
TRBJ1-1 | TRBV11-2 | CASSFIPAQNTEAFF
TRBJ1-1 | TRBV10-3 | CAISESGGRAEAFF
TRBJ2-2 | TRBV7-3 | CASSSRTSGDGTGELFF
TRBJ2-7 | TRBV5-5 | CASSLGPRIESYEQYF
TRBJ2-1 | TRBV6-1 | CASSISGIAYNEQFF